The 7 T cell receptor beta chains below were found in one sample sequenced in a study of T cell changes during pregnancy in multiple sclerosis. TCRdb's copy holds only in-frame clones and misses some; the assay was immunoSEQ multiplex PCR. This table holds around 71,000 clones, around nine tenths found once. Sequenced here: peripheral blood, sampled in the third trimester of pregnancy. The source of these receptors is a female donor with multiple sclerosis, enrolled in a pregnancy study.

The V and J genes are TRBV28 and TRBJ2-7; the D gene is possibly TRBD1 (6 bases). This CDR3 has 15 residues. Trimming shortened V by 6 bases and J by 2 bases, and 17 bases separated the two germline ends. Germline CDR1 MDHEN, CDR2 SYDVKM. The CDR3 here is CASSPPTGYPYEQYF. In DNA form, the CDR3 reads TGTGCCAGCAGCCCGCCGACAGGTTATCCCTACGAGCAGTACTTC.

V gene TRBV2 combines with J gene TRBJ2-3; the match to TRBD2 covers 8 bases. CDR1 and CDR2 from the germline V gene are SNHLY and FYNNEI. The V and J ends lost 2 bases and 0 bases, in that order; junction bases with no gene match: 7. The CDR3 sequence is 17 residues long. The CDR3 bases are TGTGCCAGCAGTGAAAATGTACTAGCGGTTAGCACAGATACGCAGTATTTT. This gives the protein CASSENVLAVSTDTQYF.

The chain links TRBV25-1 to TRBJ2-2, with a weak D call TRBD1 (6 bases). V lost 6 bases and J 6 bases, leaving 14 bases between the germline ends. The germline V gene has CDR1 MGHDK and CDR2 SYGVNS. The CDR3 is 14 residues long. Written as DNA, the CDR3 is TGTGCCAGCAGGAACGGACAGATGCCCGGGGAGCTGTTTTTT. Translated, it gives CASRNGQMPGELFF.

The CDR3 reads CASSVATRDSQETQYF. CDR3 DNA: TGTGCCAGCAGCGTAGCTACCCGGGACAGTCAAGAGACCCAGTACTTC. V and J are TRBV9 and TRBJ2-5; 7 bases match TRBD1. Germline assignment: CDR1 SGDLS and CDR2 YYNGEE. This CDR3 region has 16 residues. The V segment lost 0 bases and the J segment 2 bases; nucleotides outside the gene matches: 7. Combining the CDR3 with reference TRBV9 and TRBJ2-5 gives the whole variable domain DSGVTQTPKHLITATGQRVTLRCSPRSGDLSVYWYQQSLDQGLQFLIQYYNGEERAKGNILERFSAQQFPDLHSELNLSSLELGDSALYFCASSVATRDSQETQYFGPGTRLLVL.

This clone turned up a few times. The V call is TRBV2, the J call TRBJ1-1; D might be TRBD1 (5 bases). The CDR3 is 13 residues long. With 3 bases removed from V and 6 bases from J, the gap between germline ends came to 11 bases. CDR1 and CDR2 (germline): SNHLY, FYNNEI. This CDR3 reads CASSDRRDSEAFF. The CDR3 coding sequence is TGTGCCAGCAGTGATAGGAGGGACTCTGAAGCTTTCTTT.

The chain carries TRBV30 and TRBJ1-2; D gene uncertain. CDR1 and CDR2 from the germline V gene are GTSNPN and SVGIG (reference sequence). The CDR3 is 13 residues long. V was shortened by 4 bases and J by 5 bases, with 14 bases between the two germline ends. The CDR3 spells CAWIGSASYGYTF. Here the CDR3 DNA reads TGTGCCTGGATTGGTTCAGCGTCGTATGGCTACACCTTC.

V usage is TRBV29-1 and J usage is TRBJ1-1; D ambiguous. This CDR3 has 13 amino acids. V lost 4 bases, J lost 0 bases, and 9 bases lay in between. Germline loops: CDR1 SQVTM, CDR2 ANQGSEA. CDR3 region: CSVVIAMNTEAFF. The CDR3, as DNA: TGCAGCGTTGTAATAGCAATGAACACTGAAGCTTTCTTT.